Each of the 18 T cell receptor beta chains below was sequenced from the same sample in a study of metastatic and nonmetastatic thyroid tumors. TCRdb reanalyzed the PCR reads with MiXCR. This sample carries 24,000 or so clones, roughly 19% of them seen once, and the ten largest clones take about 5%. Each patient came to thyroid surgery without any prior treatment (of any kind). The sequencing input was blood. The receptors stem from a male donor with papillary thyroid cancer or a benign thyroid nodule (not recorded which). Some clones in this sample may be carry-over from other donors' samples.

The rearrangement joins TRBV27 to TRBJ2-1; maybe TRBD2 (5 bases). CDR1 and CDR2 from the germline V gene are MNHEY and SMNVEV (reference sequence). The V and J ends lost 6 bases and 6 bases respectively, with 21 bases between them. CDR3 length equals 16 residues. CDR3: CASRLRNRGRGNEQFF. In nucleotides, the CDR3 is TGTGCCAGCAGACTCCGGAATAGAGGGAGAGGCAATGAGCAGTTCTTC.

The rearrangement joins TRBV7-4 to TRBJ2-7; 9 nucleotides match TRBD2. The ends lost 5 bases at V and 2 bases at J; junction bases unmatched: 1. From germline, CDR1 is SGHVT and CDR2 SQSDAQ. The CDR3 covers 13 residues. CDR3 protein: CASSASGTYEQYF. The CDR3 coding sequence is TGTGCCAGCAGCGCTAGCGGGACCTACGAGCAGTACTTC.

The rearrangement joins TRBV12-3 or TRBV12-4 to TRBJ1-1; tentatively, D is TRBD1 (5 bases). The CDR3 sequence is 16 residues long. Trimming cost V 4 bases and J 4 bases, with 19 bases left between them. CDR3 sequence: CASSSPRAGRRTEAFF. The CDR3 region has the DNA TGTGCCAGCAGTTCTCCCCGAGCGGGGCGACGCACTGAAGCTTTCTTT.

By frequency in the sample, this clone is medium-sized. CDR3 sequence: CASSVETSYEQYF. DNA of the CDR3: TGTGCCAGCAGTGTGGAAACCTCCTACGAGCAGTACTTC. V and J are TRBV6-4 and TRBJ2-7; D remains ambiguous. V was trimmed by 4 bases and J by 0 bases, leaving 7 bases between them. The CDR3 length is 13 residues. Germline V CDR1 and CDR2: MRHNA, SNTAGT.

The table lists this clone with many counts. The chain is built from TRBV27 and TRBJ2-3; TRBD2 matches at 8 bases. CDR1 MNHEY and CDR2 SMNVEV come from the germline V gene (reference sequence). The CDR3 runs to 15 residues. The V gene end was trimmed by 2 bases and the J gene end by 0 bases; junction bases not matched to a gene: 1. The CDR3 DNA is TGTGCCAGCAGTTTAGTAGCGGGAAGCACAGATACGCAGTATTTT. Translating it yields CASSLVAGSTDTQYF.

By share of the sample, this clone is medium-sized. The genes are TRBV6-1 and TRBJ2-7; D not resolved. The CDR3 spans 11 residues. V lost 2 bases, J lost 2 bases, and 1 base lay in between. Germline V gene sequence: CDR1 MNHNS, CDR2 SASEGT. CDR3 in amino acids: CASSEPYEQYF. CDR3 coding DNA: TGTGCCAGCAGTGAACCCTACGAGCAGTACTTC.

This clone was seen at least ten times. This sequence joins TRBV28 and TRBJ2-3, with D perhaps TRBD2 (5 bases). Germline CDR1 and CDR2: MDHEN and SYDVKM. This CDR3 is 16 amino acids long. V lost 3 bases to trimming and J lost 1 base, with 14 bases between them. CDR3 sequence reads: CASSLWTLGGTDTQYF. The DNA for the CDR3 is TGTGCCAGCAGTTTGTGGACTCTCGGCGGCACAGATACGCAGTATTTT.

This clone came up many times. This chain links TRBV20-1 with TRBJ2-7, with TRBD2 matching 12 bases. CDR1 and CDR2 (germline): DFQATT, SNEGSKA (reference sequence). Germline trimming cut 3 bases from V and 5 bases from J; bases unmatched to any gene: 8. The CDR3 loop spans 15 amino acids. CDR3 residues: CSASLRLAGAHEQYF. CDR3 DNA: TGCAGTGCTAGTCTCCGACTAGCGGGAGCCCACGAGCAGTACTTC.

This clone was recorded many times. This chain uses TRBV20-1 with TRBJ2-1; 11 bases are a match to TRBD2. Germline assignment: CDR1 DFQATT and CDR2 SNEGSKA (reference sequence). CDR3 size: 15 residues. The trim removed 4 bases at V and 15 bases at J, leaving 17 bases unmatched. The CDR3 spells CSATTGNSGRGRLFF. The CDR3 nucleotides read TGCAGTGCTACTACAGGGAATAGCGGGAGGGGAAGGCTGTTCTTC.

The rearrangement links TRBV11-2 to TRBJ2-7; no firm D call. CDR3 length equals 18 residues. Germline V gene sequence: CDR1 SGHAT, CDR2 FQNNGV. The ends were cut back, 4 bases at V and 3 bases at J, with 25 bases in the middle. The CDR3 DNA sequence: TGTGCCAGCAGCTCCCGGATCCATGGGTTTGGCTTAGACTACGAGCAGTACTTC. Translated, it gives CASSSRIHGFGLDYEQYF.

This clone is medium-sized. Here the CDR3 DNA reads TGTGCCAGTAGTAAGGGGACAGCGAGGAACACTGAAGCTTTCTTT. It specifies CASSKGTARNTEAFF. The V and J genes are TRBV19 and TRBJ1-1, with 7 bases matching TRBD1. Losses at the gene ends were 4 bases for V and 1 base for J; bases not matched to a gene: 6. The germline V gene has CDR1 LNHDA and CDR2 SQIVND (reference sequence). The CDR3 length is 15 residues.

J is TRBJ1-5 and V is TRBV6-1; D is ambiguous. Trimming took off 8 bases at V and 1 base at J, with 18 bases between the two ends. The germline CDR1 and CDR2 sequences are MNHNS and SASEGT. This CDR3 spans 16 amino acids. CDR3 amino acids: CASERNIGLSNQPQHF. The CDR3 DNA sequence: TGTGCCAGCGAAAGAAACATCGGGTTGAGCAATCAGCCCCAGCATTTT.

This clone came up many times. The chain joins TRBV7-3 to TRBJ2-3; perhaps TRBD1 as D (6 bases). The CDR3 length is 13 residues. Germline loops: CDR1 SGHTA, CDR2 FQGTGA. V was cut by 3 bases and J by 4 bases, with 8 bases left in between. The CDR3 here is CASSFTGSDTQYF. Written as DNA, the CDR3 is TGTGCCAGCAGCTTTACAGGGTCAGATACGCAGTATTTT.

This clone showed up many times. The V and J genes are TRBV29-1 and TRBJ2-7, with a tentative D call TRBD2 (6 bases). The CDR3 length is 13 residues. Germline-derived CDR1 and CDR2 are SQVTM and ANQGSEA. The V gene lost 6 bases and the J gene lost 1 base, with 13 bases spanning the gap. CDR3 amino acids: CSVFSGQSYEQYF. For the CDR3, the DNA is TGCAGCGTATTTAGCGGCCAATCCTACGAGCAGTACTTC.

As regards this clone: The missing conserved phenylalanine or tryptophan at the end of this CDR3 makes a read error likely. The V call is TRBV7-8, the J call TRBJ2-1; 10 nucleotides agree with TRBD2. Per germline, CDR1 SGHVS and CDR2 FQNEAQ. This CDR3 spans 15 amino acids. The J segment lost 4 bases and the V segment lost 5 bases, leaving 5 bases of the junction unmatched. The DNA for the CDR3 is TGTGCCAGCAGCGTACTAGCGGGATCATACAATGAGCAGTTCCTC. Translated, it gives CASSVLAGSYNEQFL.

The table lists this clone with many counts. This chain connects TRBV20-1 to TRBJ1-3; D unresolved. Germline values: CDR1 DFQATT, CDR2 SNEGSKA (reference sequence). V lost 5 bases to trimming and J lost 0 bases, with 11 bases between them. The CDR3 spans 14 residues. CDR3 DNA: TGCAGTGCTGAGACCGGGGACTCTGGAAACACCATATATTTT. Encoded protein: CSAETGDSGNTIYF.

A single count supports this clone. The chain carries TRBV5-1 and TRBJ2-5; D possibly corresponds to TRBD2 (6 bases). The germline V gene has CDR1 SGHRS and CDR2 YFSETQ. This CDR3 is 17 amino acids long. With 3 bases removed from V and 5 bases from J, the gap between germline ends came to 23 bases. CDR3 nucleotides: TGCGCCAGCAGCTACGCCCTGCGGCTAGCGCGAGGTGAGACCCAGTACTTC. Its protein is CASSYALRLARGETQYF.

This clone was observed at least ten times. This chain links TRBV29-1 with TRBJ2-1, with D perhaps TRBD2 (5 bases). Trimming cost V 3 bases and J 8 bases, with 8 bases left between them. This CDR3 is 11 amino acids long. Germline V gene lookup returns CDR1 SQVTM and CDR2 ANQGSEA. The CDR3, as DNA: TGCAGCGTTGAGCTAGCCCATGAGCAGTTCTTC. This sequence encodes CSVELAHEQFF.